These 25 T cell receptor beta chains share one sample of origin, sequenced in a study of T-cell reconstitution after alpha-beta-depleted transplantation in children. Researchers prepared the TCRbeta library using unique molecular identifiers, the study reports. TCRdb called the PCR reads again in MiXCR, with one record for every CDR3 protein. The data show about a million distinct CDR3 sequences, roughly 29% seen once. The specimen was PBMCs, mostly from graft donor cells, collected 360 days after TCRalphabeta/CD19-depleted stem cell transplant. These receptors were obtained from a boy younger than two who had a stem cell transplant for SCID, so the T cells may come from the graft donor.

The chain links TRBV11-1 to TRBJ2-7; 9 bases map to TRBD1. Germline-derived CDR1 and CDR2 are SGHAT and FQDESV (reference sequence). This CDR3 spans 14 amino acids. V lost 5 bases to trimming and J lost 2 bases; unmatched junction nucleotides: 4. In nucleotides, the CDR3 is TGTGCCAGCAGCATACAGGGGGCACCCTACGAGCAGTACTTC. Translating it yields CASSIQGAPYEQYF.

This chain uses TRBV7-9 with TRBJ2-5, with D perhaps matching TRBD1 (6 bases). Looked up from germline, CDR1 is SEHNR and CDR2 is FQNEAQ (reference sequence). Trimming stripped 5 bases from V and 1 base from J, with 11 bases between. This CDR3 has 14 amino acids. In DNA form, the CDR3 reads TGTGCCAGCAGCCCGGACAGACCCCAAGAGACCCAGTACTTC. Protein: CASSPDRPQETQYF.

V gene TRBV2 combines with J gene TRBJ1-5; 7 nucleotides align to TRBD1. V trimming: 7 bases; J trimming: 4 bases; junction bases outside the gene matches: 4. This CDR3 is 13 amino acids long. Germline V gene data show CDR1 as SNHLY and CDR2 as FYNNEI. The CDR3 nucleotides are TGTGCCAGCACCCTACAGGGGAATCAGCCCCAGCATTTT. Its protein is CASTLQGNQPQHF.

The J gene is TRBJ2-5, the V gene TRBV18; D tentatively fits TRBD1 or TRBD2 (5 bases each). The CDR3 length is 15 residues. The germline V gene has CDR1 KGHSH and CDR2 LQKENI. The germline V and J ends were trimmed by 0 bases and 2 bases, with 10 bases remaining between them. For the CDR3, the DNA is TGTGCCAGCTCACCACCGGGGACGGGACAAGAGACCCAGTACTTC. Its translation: CASSPPGTGQETQYF.

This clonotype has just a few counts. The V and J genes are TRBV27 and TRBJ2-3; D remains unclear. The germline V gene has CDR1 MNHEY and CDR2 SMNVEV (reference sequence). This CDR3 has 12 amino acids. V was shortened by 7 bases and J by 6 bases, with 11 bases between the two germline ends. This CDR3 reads CASTDRPDTQYF. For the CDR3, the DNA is TGTGCCAGCACCGACCGTCCGGATACGCAGTATTTT.

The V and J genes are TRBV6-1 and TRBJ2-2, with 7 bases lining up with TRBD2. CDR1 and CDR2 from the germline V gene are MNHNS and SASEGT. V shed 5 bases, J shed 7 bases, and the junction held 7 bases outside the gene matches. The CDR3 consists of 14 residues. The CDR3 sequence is CASSRGGSDGELFF. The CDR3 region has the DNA TGTGCCAGCAGTCGGGGAGGGTCGGACGGGGAGCTGTTTTTT.

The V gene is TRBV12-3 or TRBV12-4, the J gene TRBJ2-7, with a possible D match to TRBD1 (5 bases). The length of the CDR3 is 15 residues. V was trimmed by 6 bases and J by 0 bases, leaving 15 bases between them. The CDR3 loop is CASSIMEQASYEQYF. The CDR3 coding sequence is TGTGCCAGCAGCATCATGGAACAGGCCTCCTACGAGCAGTACTTC.

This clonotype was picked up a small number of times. Written as DNA, the CDR3 is TGTGCCAGCACCCGGGGCCAGAACACTGAAGCTTTCTTT. It encodes CASTRGQNTEAFF. The chain recombines TRBV27 with TRBJ1-1; TRBD1 might be the D (5 bases). Germline V gives CDR1 MNHEY, CDR2 SMNVEV (reference sequence). CDR3 size: 13 residues. The V end lost 7 bases, the J end lost 1 base, and 10 bases lay between the germline ends.

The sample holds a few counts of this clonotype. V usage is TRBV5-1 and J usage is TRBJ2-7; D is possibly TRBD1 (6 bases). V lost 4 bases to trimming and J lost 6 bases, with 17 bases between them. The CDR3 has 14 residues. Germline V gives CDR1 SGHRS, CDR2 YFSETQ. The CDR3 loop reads CASSGIQGRREQYF. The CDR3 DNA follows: TGCGCCAGCAGCGGAATACAGGGTCGGCGCGAGCAGTACTTC.

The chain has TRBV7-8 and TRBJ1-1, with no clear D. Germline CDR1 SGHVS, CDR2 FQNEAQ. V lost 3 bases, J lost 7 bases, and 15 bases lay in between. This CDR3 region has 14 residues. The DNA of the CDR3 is TGTGCCAGCAGCTTCCTAGGTCCGATGGGTGAAGCTTTCTTT. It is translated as CASSFLGPMGEAFF.

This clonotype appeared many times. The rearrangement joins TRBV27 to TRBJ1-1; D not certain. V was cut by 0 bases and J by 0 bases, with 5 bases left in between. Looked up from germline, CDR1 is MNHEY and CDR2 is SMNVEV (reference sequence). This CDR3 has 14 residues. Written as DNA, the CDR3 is TGTGCCAGCAGTTTATCGCGGTTGAACACTGAAGCTTTCTTT. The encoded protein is CASSLSRLNTEAFF.

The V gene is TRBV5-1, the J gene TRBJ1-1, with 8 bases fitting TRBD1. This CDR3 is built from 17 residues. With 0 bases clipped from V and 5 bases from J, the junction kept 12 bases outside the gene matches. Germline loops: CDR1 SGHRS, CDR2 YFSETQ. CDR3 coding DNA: TGCGCCAGCAGCTTGGGCCAGGGGGCTGTCGGTAGGACTGAAGCTTTCTTT. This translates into CASSLGQGAVGRTEAFF.

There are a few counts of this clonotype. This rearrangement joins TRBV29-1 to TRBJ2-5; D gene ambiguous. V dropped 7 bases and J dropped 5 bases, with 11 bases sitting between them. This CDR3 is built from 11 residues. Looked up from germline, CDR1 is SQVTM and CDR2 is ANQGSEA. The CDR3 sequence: CSGEGSETQYF. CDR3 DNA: TGCAGCGGAGAAGGTTCGGAGACCCAGTACTTC.

The CDR3 reads CASSPGGVRVAEAFF. The DNA of the CDR3 is TGTGCCAGTAGCCCAGGGGGGGTCCGGGTGGCTGAAGCTTTCTTT. The chain is built from TRBV19 and TRBJ1-1; 7 bases align to TRBD1. Per the germline V gene, CDR1 is LNHDA and CDR2 is SQIVND (reference sequence). V lost 6 bases to trimming and J lost 6 bases; unmatched junction nucleotides: 13. The CDR3 length is 15 residues.

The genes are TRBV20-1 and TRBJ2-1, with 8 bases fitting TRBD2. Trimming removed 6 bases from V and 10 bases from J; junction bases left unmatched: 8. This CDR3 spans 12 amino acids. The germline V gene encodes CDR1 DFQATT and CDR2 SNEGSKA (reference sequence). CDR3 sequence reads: CSAPSGGREQFF. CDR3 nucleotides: TGCAGTGCCCCATCGGGGGGGAGGGAGCAGTTCTTC.

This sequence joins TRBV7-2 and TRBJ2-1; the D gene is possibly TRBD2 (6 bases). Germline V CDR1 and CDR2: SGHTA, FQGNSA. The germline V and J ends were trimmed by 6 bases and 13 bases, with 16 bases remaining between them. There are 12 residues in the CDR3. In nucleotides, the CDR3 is TGTGCCAGCAGGAAAAGCGGGCTCCTTCAGTTCTTC. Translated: CASRKSGLLQFF.

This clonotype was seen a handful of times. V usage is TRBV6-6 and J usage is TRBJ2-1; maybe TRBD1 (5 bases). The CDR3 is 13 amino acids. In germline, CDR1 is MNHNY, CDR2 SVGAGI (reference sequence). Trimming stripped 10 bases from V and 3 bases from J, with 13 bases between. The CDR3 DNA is TGTGCCACCTCGACAGTATTCTACAATGAGCAGTTCTTC. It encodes CATSTVFYNEQFF.

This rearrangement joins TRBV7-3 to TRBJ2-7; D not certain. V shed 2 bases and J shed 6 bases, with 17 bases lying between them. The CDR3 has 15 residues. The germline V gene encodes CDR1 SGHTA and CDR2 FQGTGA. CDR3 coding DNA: TGTGCCAGCAGCTTACGGCCCATCCAAGAGGTCGAGCAGTACTTC. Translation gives CASSLRPIQEVEQYF.

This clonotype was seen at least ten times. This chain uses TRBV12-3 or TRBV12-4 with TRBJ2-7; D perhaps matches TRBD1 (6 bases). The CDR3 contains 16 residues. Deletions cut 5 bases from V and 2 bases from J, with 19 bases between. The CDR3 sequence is CASSPHLQGRAYEQYF. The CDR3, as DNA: TGTGCCAGCAGTCCACACTTACAGGGCAGGGCCTACGAGCAGTACTTC.

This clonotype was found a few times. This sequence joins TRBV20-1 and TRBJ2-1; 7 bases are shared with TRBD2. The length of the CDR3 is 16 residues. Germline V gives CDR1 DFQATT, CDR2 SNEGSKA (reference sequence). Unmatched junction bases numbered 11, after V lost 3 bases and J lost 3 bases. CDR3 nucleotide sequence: TGCAGTGCTAGGCATGGACGGGGGGTTTTCTACAATGAGCAGTTCTTC. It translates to CSARHGRGVFYNEQFF.

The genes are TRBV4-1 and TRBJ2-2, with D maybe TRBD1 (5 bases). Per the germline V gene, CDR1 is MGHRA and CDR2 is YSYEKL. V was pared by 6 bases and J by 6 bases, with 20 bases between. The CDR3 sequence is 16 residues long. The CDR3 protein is CASSPLVSGYSGELFF. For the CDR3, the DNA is TGCGCCAGCAGTCCCTTGGTTTCAGGGTATTCCGGGGAGCTGTTTTTT.

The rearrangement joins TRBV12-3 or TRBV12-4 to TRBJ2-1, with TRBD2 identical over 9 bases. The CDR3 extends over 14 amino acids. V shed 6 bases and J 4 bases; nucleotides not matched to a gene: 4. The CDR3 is CASRVAGVYNEQFF. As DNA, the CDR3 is TGTGCCAGCAGAGTAGCGGGGGTATACAATGAGCAGTTCTTC.

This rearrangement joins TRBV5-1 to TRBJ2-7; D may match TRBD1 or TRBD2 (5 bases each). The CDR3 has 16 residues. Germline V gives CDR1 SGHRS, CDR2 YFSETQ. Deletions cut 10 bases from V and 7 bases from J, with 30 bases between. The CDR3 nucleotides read TGCGCCTCCGATGGGGCAGGCCCGGGGCCTACGTCAGAGCAGTACTTC. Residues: CASDGAGPGPTSEQYF.

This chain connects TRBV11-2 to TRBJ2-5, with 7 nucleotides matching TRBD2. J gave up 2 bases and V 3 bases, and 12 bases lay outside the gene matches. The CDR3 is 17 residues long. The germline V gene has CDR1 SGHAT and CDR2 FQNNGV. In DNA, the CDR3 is TGTGCCAGCAGCTTCCCCAAACGGGTCGGGGGGCAAGAGACCCAGTACTTC. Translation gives CASSFPKRVGGQETQYF.

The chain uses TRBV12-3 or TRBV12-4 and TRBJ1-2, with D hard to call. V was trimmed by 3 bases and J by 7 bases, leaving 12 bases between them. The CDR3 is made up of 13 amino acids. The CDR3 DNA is TGTGCCAGCAGTTTCGGCCAGGAGGCTGGCTACACCTTC. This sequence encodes CASSFGQEAGYTF.